This T cell receptor (beta chain) was profiled in a study of shared clonotypes between healthy human individuals. V was pared by 2 bases and J by 3 bases, with 11 bases between. The CDR3 covers 15 residues. The repertoire was sequenced with immunoSEQ multiplex PCR; TCRdb's copy has only in-frame clones and lacks some. The data contain millions of clones, approximately 94% of them singletons. Sequencing was done on a sample of naive CD4+ T cells sorted from blood. Subset of the sample: CD45RA+ positively selected. The chain has TRBV6-7 and TRBJ1-5; D perhaps matches TRBD1 (5 bases). TRBV6-7 is labeled an ORF, and its function is uncertain. This sequence originates from a man aged 18 to 30 in good health. The CDR3 sequence: CASSYIGAVNQPQHF. The DNA for the CDR3 is TGTGCCAGCAGTTACATAGGGGCGGTCAATCAGCCCCAGCATTTT.